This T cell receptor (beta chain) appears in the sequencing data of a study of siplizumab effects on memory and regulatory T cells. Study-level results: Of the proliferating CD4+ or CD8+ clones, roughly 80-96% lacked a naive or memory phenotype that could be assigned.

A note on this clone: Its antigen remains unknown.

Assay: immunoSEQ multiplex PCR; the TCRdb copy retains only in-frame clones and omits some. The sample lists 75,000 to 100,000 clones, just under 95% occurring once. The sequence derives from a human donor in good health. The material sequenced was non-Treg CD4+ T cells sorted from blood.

The chain's CDR3 is CAWSVDRGILYGYTF. CDR3 nucleotide sequence: TGTGCCTGGAGTGTAGACAGGGGGATACTTTATGGCTACACCTTC. This chain connects TRBV30 to TRBJ1-2, with 9 bases aligning to TRBD1. The CDR3 has 15 amino acids. Germline values: CDR1 GTSNPN, CDR2 SVGIG (reference sequence). V was clipped by 0 bases and J by 5 bases; unmatched bases: 7. The full variable domain, completed using reference TRBV30 and TRBJ1-2, is SQTIHQWPATLVQPVGSPLSLECTVEGTSNPNLYWYRQAAGRGLQLLFYSVGIGQISSEVPQNLSASRPQDRQFILSSKKLLLSDSGFYLCAWSVDRGILYGYTFGSGTRLTVV.